Listed below are T cell receptor beta chains from one sample, sequenced in a study of T cell responses to AZD1222 COVID-19 vaccine. Generated by immunoSEQ multiplex PCR, the TCRdb table keeps only in-frame clones and is missing some. This table holds over 150,000 clones, approximately 86% found once. The sequencing used peripheral blood, collected on day 0 of AZD1222 vaccination. The receptors derive from an adult in good health. Each CDR3 is given with its conserved first and last residue. D genes are given only for firm matches. Only part of the rows carry a size: once, few, many, or a class if the clone is expanded.

d_gene: TRBD1
j_gene: TRBJ1-1
abundance: -
v_gene: TRBV10-1
CDR3aa: CASSESGQGEAFF
CDR3nt: TGCGCCAGCAGTGAGTCGGGACAGGGTGAAGCTTTCTTT

d_gene: -
j_gene: TRBJ2-1
abundance: -
v_gene: TRBV5-1
CDR3aa: CASSWSSGSAAIEQFF
CDR3nt: TGCGCCAGCAGCTGGTCCTCCGGCTCTGCGGCCATTGAGCAGTTCTTC

d_gene: TRBD2
j_gene: TRBJ2-7
abundance: -
v_gene: TRBV4-2
CDR3aa: CASSQDPAGGIYEQYF
CDR3nt: TGTGCCAGCAGCCAAGACCCAGCGGGAGGGATTTACGAGCAGTACTTC

d_gene: TRBD1
j_gene: TRBJ1-2
abundance: -
v_gene: TRBV2
CDR3aa: CASTEGQVVGYTF
CDR3nt: TGTGCCAGCACCGAGGGACAGGTCGTTGGCTACACCTTC

d_gene: TRBD2
j_gene: TRBJ2-7
abundance: -
v_gene: TRBV28
CDR3aa: CASSFSYGRGGLYEQYF
CDR3nt: TGTGCCAGCAGTTTCTCGTATGGGCGGGGGGGCCTCTACGAGCAGTACTTC

d_gene: TRBD2
j_gene: TRBJ2-4
abundance: once
v_gene: TRBV18
CDR3aa: CASSPGTSDRGIQYF
CDR3nt: TGTGCCAGCTCACCCGGGACTAGCGATCGGGGCATTCAGTACTTC

d_gene: -
j_gene: TRBJ2-3
abundance: -
v_gene: TRBV9
CDR3aa: CASSVVGSSSTDTQYF
CDR3nt: TGTGCCAGCAGCGTAGTGGGCAGCTCTAGCACAGATACGCAGTATTTT

d_gene: -
j_gene: TRBJ1-2
abundance: -
v_gene: TRBV5-1
CDR3aa: CASSKGDTGFVGYTF
CDR3nt: TGCGCCAGCAGCAAGGGGGACACTGGGTTTGTGGGCTACACCTTC

d_gene: -
j_gene: TRBJ2-7
abundance: -
v_gene: TRBV29-1
CDR3aa: CSVETQGKPSYEQYF
CDR3nt: TGCAGCGTTGAGACGCAGGGAAAACCCTCCTACGAGCAGTACTTC

d_gene: TRBD2
j_gene: TRBJ2-3
abundance: -
v_gene: TRBV7-3
CDR3aa: CASSSRTSGSLRDTQYF
CDR3nt: TGTGCCAGCAGCTCCCGGACTAGCGGGAGTCTAAGGGATACGCAGTATTTT

d_gene: -
j_gene: TRBJ1-5
abundance: -
v_gene: TRBV21-1
CDR3aa: CASSPARGAQPQHF
CDR3nt: TGTGCCAGCAGCCCCGCCAGGGGAGCCCAGCCCCAGCATTTT